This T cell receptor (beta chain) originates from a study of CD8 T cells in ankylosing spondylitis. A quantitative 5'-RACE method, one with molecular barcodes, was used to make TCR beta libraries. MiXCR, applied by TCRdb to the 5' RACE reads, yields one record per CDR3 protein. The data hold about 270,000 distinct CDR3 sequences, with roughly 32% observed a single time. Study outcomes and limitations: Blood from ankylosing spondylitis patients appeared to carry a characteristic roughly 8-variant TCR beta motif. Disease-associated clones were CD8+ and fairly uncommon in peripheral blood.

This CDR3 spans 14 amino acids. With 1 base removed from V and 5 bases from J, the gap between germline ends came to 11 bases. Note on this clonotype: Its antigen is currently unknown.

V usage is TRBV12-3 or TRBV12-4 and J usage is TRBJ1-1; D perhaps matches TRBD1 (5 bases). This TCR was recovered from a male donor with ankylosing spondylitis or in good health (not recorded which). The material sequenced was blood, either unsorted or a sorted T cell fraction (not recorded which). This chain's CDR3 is CASSLEAGRTEAFF. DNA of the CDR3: TGTGCCAGCAGTTTAGAGGCAGGGAGGACTGAAGCTTTCTTT.